Below, 9 T cell receptor beta chains from the same sample are listed, as sequenced in a study of T cell responses to AZD1222 COVID-19 vaccine. The data were produced by immunoSEQ multiplex PCR, yet TCRdb's version contains in-frame clones alone and is incomplete. The data contain roughly 150,000 clones, around nine tenths of them seen just once; the ten biggest clones take up around 1.1%. The sequenced sample was peripheral blood, obtained 28 days after the second AZD1222 dose. These receptors came from an adult who received the AZD1222 COVID-19 vaccine.

This clone has only a few counts. The CDR3: CASSSRTGSSYEQYF. DNA of the CDR3: TGCGCCAGCAGCTCGCGGACAGGGAGCTCCTACGAGCAGTACTTC. V gene TRBV5-1 combines with J gene TRBJ2-7, with TRBD1 matching over 8 bases. The junction had 5 bases not matched to a gene; V was cut back by 3 bases and J by 0 bases. CDR1 is SGHRS, CDR2 YFSETQ, per germline. There are 15 residues in the CDR3.

The rearrangement uses TRBV29-1 and TRBJ1-2, with 7 bases aligning to TRBD1. The CDR3 consists of 11 residues. Germline values: CDR1 SQVTM, CDR2 ANQGSEA. Trimming at V came to 7 bases and at J to 7 bases, leaving 6 bases not matched to a gene. This chain's CDR3 is CSGTGDIGYTF. The CDR3 DNA is TGCAGCGGTACAGGGGATATTGGCTACACCTTC.

This chain joins TRBV7-2 and TRBJ2-7; 11 nucleotides match TRBD1. This CDR3 contains 14 residues. Germline lookup yields CDR1 SGHTA and CDR2 FQGNSA. The V gene end was trimmed by 6 bases and the J gene end by 4 bases; junction bases not matched to a gene: 5. CDR3 sequence: CASSSGQGVYEQYF. CDR3 in DNA: TGTGCCAGCAGTTCGGGACAGGGGGTTTACGAGCAGTACTTC.

The J gene is TRBJ1-2, the V gene TRBV7-9; D gene unclear. CDR1 is SEHNR and CDR2 is FQNEAQ in the germline V gene (reference sequence). The V and J ends lost 5 bases and 3 bases respectively, with 13 bases between them. The CDR3 has 14 residues. CDR3 coding DNA: TGTGCCAGCAGCCCCGAGTCATATGACTATGGCTACACCTTC. Translated: CASSPESYDYGYTF.

The CDR3 nucleotides are TGCGCCAGCAGCTTGGATTCGGGGTTGGGGACAGATACGCAGTATTTT. This sequence encodes CASSLDSGLGTDTQYF. The rearrangement uses TRBV5-1 and TRBJ2-3, with D maybe TRBD2 (5 bases). Trimming shortened V by 0 bases and J by 3 bases, and 14 bases separated the two germline ends. In germline, CDR1 is SGHRS, CDR2 YFSETQ. CDR3 length: 16 residues.

V is TRBV18 and J is TRBJ1-4; no definite D call. V lost 1 base to trimming and J lost 8 bases, with 11 bases between them. Germline values: CDR1 KGHSH, CDR2 LQKENI. The CDR3 totals 14 residues. The CDR3 region has the DNA TGTGCCAGCTCACCACAGGCTTTCGAGGAAAAACTGTTTTTT. It encodes CASSPQAFEEKLFF.

This sequence joins TRBV5-1 and TRBJ2-3; a possible D gene is TRBD1 (6 bases). The V end was cut by 1 base, the J end by 5 bases, with 14 bases between. Germline lookup yields CDR1 SGHRS and CDR2 YFSETQ. CDR3 length: 15 residues. The CDR3 is CASSLWDTPGDTQYF. CDR3 coding DNA: TGCGCCAGCAGCTTGTGGGACACACCGGGAGATACGCAGTATTTT.

The chain combines TRBV11-2 with TRBJ1-1; D may be TRBD1 (5 bases). The V gene's germline CDR1 is SGHAT and CDR2 FQNNGV. The ends were cut back, 1 base at V and 8 bases at J, with 14 bases in the middle. The length of the CDR3 is 14 residues. The CDR3 reads CASSLGQKAGEAFF. In nucleotides, the CDR3 is TGTGCCAGCAGCTTAGGTCAAAAGGCAGGGGAAGCTTTCTTT.

The gene calls are TRBV29-1 and TRBJ1-1; the D is unclear. Germline loops: CDR1 SQVTM, CDR2 ANQGSEA. The CDR3 loop spans 13 amino acids. V was cut by 7 bases and J by 1 base, with 13 bases left in between. CDR3 protein: CSASRGRNTEAFF. The CDR3 bases are TGCAGCGCTTCCCGCGGGCGGAACACTGAAGCTTTCTTT.